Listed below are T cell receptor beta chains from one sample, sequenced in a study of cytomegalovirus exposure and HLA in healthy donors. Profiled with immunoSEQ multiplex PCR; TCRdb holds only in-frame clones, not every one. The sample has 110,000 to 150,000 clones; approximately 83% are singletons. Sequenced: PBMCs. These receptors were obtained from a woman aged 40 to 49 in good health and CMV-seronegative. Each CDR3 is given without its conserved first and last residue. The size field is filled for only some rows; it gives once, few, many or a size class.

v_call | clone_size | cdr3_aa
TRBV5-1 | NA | ASSLWTSGNEQF
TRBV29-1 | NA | SVLSRTDTQY
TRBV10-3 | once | AISDGQGVSGYT
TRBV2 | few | ASSGQGYYEQY
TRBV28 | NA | ASSFLDRRNQPQH
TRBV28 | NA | ASRTSGSSTDTQY
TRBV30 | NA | AWSLRELGNEQF
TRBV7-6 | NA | ASFPRRGGDTGELF
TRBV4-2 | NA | ASSRMGTSGRSYNEQF
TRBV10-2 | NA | ASGASGPNTQY
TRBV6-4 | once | ASSPSGASTGELF
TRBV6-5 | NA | ASSYETGDGYT
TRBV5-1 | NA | ASSPGTGDSYEQY
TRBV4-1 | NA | ASSQSGGRGHEQY
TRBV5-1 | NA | ASSLGALTSEQY
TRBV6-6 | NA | ASSGSSTETQY
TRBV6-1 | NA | ATTTGTGLDTQY
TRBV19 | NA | ASSIGLQVSGANVLT
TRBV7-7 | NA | ASSPTSLVQGGELF
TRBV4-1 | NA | ASSQGTIAKNIQY
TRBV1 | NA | TSTPTPGVRSYGYT
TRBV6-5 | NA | ASSRGQGVYEQY
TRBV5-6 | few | ASSPAGTRQETQY
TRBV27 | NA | ASRRTGRYEQY
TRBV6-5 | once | ASSYRGGQETQY
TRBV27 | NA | ASSYHPGREY
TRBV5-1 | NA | ASSLVGQGSYNEQF
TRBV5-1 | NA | ASPEWGQGTETQY
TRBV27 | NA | ASSLLRGRVHAEAF
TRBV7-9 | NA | SSSLEGHPSSYEQY
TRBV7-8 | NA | ASSSRVPYEQY
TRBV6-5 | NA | ASIPSGPSQEQF
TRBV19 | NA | ASSWGSWGGTYNEQF
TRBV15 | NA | ATGQGYDEQF
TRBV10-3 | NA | AISVLGGRGTEAF
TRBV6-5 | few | ASSTRLFSYNEQF
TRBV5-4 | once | ASSAWSGTGNDQPQH
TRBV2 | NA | ASRQQQSGNTIY
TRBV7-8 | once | ASSPPLPGQGAKAF
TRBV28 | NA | ASRMIPGGATQY
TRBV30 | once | ARGGVLGEQY
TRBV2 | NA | ASSGTRLGPHEQY
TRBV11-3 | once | ASSLVEDPYNEQF
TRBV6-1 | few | ASSPTGDEAF
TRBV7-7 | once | ASSLARPFTDTQY
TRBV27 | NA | ASRAPGLLVGQY
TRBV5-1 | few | ASSLGGPTDTQY
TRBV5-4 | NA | ASGRTDRMNTEAF
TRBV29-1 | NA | SVSQGEGYT
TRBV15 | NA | ATSRDQGYEQY
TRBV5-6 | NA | ASSLPRDRENTEAF
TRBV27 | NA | ASSPSQAYEQY
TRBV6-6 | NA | ASSYSGTGDEQY
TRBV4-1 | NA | ASSRLGQPNQPQH